Included here is one T cell receptor (beta chain) sequence, with context. Its matching antigen is unknown. The culture ran for nine to ten days, and then CD4+ T cells were isolated. All study participants received two doses of BNT162b2 or mRNA-1273 vaccine. This record belongs to a study of vaccination effects on CD4 cells after COVID-19. As for the study in general: Expansion of antigen-specific CD4+ T cells with viral peptide pools was carried out by the ViraFEST assay before sequencing. They grew 1.8 million or so PBMC in each well, adding approximately 10 IU/ml IL-2 and around 9.6 ug/ml peptides. Findings and limits, study-wide: Early post-infection timepoints were missing from the study, which also had few convalescent patients. In the late period after vaccination, infection- and vaccine-induced clones contracted markedly.

TCRdb's table, derived via immunoSEQ multiplex PCR, lists solely in-frame clones and lacks some. The data show about 73,000 clones, 73% seen once. The CDR3 consists of 16 residues. Germline assignment: CDR1 SGHRS and CDR2 YFSETQ. Between the trimmed V and J ends, which lost 1 base and 4 bases, there was a span of 15 bases. The starting material was CD4+ T cells from PBMCs cultured without peptide, obtained after COVID-19 vaccination. The sequence came from a human donor who received a COVID-19 vaccine. The rearrangement uses TRBV5-1 and TRBJ2-1; D is perhaps TRBD2 (7 bases). The CDR3 loop reads CASSLPGGQIYNEQFF. For the CDR3, the DNA is TGCGCCAGCAGCTTGCCCGGGGGGCAAATATACAATGAGCAGTTCTTC. Looking up the rest from reference TRBV5-1 and TRBJ2-1 gives the full variable domain: KAGVTQTPRYLIKTRGQQVTLSCSPISGHRSVSWYQQTPGQGLQFLFEYFSETQRNKGNFPGRFSGRQFSNSRSEMNVSTLELGDSALYLCASSLPGGQIYNEQFFGPGTRLTVL.